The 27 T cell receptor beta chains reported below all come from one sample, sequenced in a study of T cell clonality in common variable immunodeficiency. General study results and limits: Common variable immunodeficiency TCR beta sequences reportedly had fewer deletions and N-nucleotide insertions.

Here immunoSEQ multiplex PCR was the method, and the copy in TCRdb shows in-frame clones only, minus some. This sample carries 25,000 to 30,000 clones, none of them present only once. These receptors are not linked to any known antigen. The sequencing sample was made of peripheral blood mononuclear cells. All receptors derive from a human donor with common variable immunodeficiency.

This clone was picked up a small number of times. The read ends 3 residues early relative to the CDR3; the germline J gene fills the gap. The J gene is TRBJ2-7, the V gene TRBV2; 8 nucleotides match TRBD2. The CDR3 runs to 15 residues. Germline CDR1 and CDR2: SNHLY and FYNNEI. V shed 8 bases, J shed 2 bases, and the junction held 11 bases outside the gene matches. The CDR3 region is CASFFYGTRTYEQYF. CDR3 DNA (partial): TGTGCCAGCTTTTTCTACGGGACTAGAACCTACGAG.

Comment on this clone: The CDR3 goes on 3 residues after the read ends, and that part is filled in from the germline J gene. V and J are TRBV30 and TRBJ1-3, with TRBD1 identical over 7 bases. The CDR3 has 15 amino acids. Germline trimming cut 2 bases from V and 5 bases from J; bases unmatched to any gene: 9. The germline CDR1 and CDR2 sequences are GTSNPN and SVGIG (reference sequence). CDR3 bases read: TGTGCCTGGAGTCCCGGGACAGCCAACAGAAACACC. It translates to CAWSPGTANRNT. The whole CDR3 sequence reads CAWSPGTANRNTIYF.

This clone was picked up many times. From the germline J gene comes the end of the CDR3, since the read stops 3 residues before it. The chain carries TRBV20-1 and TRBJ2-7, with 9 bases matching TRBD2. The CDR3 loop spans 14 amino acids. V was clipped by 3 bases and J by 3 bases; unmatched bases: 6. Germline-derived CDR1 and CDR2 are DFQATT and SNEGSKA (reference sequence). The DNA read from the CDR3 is TGCAGTGCTAGCAGGGTAGCGGGAGACTACGAG. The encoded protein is CSASRVAGDYE. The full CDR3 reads CSASRVAGDYEQYF.

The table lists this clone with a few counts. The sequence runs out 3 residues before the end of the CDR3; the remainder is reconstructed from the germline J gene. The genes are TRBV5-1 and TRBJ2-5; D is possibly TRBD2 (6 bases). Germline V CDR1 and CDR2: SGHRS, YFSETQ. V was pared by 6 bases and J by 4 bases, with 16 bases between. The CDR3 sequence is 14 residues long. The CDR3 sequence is CASTSGSPPETQYF. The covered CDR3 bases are TGCGCCAGCACAAGCGGGTCCCCCCCAGAGACC.

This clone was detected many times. The sequenced part of the CDR3 DNA is TGTGCCAGCAGCTTTGACAGGGGCCAAAACACC. Protein product: CASSFDRGQNT. The CDR3, in full, reads CASSFDRGQNTIYF. This rearrangement joins TRBV5-4 to TRBJ1-3; 8 bases are a match to TRBD1. The read stops 3 residues short of the end of the CDR3; the missing end is completed from the germline J gene. Per the germline V gene, CDR1 is SGHNT and CDR2 is YYREEE (reference sequence). After removal of 2 bases from V and 6 bases from J, the junction contained 4 bases not matched to a gene. The CDR3 length is 14 residues. Variable domain in full (rest from reference TRBV5-4 and TRBJ1-3): ETGVTQSPTHLIKTRGQQVTLRCSSQSGHNTVSWYQQALGQGPQFIFQYYREEENGRGNFPPRFSGLQFPNYSSELNVNALELDDSALYLCASSFDRGQNTIYFGEGSWLTVV.

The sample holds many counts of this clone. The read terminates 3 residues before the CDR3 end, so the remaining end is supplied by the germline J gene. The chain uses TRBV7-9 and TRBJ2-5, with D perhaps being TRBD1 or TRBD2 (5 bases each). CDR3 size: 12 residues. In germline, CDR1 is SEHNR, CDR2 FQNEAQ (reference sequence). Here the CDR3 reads CASSGEGNTQYF. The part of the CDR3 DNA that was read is TGTGCCAGCAGCGGCGAGGGGAACACC.

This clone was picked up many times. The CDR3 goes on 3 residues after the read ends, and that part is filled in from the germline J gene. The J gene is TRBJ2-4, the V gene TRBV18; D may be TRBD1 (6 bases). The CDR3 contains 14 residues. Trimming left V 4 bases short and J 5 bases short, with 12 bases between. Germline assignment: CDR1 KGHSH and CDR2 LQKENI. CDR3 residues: CASSQQGWENIQYF. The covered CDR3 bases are TGTGCCAGCTCACAACAGGGATGGGAAAACATT.

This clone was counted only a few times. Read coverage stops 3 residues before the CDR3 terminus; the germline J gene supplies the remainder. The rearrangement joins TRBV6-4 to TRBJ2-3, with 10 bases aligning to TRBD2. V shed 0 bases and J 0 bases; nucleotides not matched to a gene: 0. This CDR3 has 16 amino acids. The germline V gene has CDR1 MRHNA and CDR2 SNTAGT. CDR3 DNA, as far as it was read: TGTGCCAGCAGTGACTCGACTAGCGGGAGCACAGATACG. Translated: CASSDSTSGSTDT. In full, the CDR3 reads CASSDSTSGSTDTQYF.

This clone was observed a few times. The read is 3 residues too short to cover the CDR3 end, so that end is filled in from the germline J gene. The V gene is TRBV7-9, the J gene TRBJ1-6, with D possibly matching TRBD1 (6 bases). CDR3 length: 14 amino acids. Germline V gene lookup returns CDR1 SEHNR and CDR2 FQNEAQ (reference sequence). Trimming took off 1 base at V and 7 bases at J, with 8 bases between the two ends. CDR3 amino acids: CASSLGTENSPLHF. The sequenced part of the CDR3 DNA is TGTGCCAGCAGCTTAGGGACAGAAAATTCACCC.

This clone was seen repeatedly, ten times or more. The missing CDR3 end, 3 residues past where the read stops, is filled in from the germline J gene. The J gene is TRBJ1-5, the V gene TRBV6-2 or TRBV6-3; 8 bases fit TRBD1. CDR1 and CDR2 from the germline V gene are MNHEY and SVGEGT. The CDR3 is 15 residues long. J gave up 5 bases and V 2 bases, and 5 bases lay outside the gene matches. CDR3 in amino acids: CASSYAGGGYQPQHF. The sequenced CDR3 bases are TGTGCCAGCAGTTACGCAGGGGGCGGCTATCAGCCC.

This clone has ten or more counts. The CDR3 loop is CASRRGANYNEQFF. CDR3 bases read: TGCGCCAGCAGAAGAGGGGCCAACTACAATGAG. The chain has TRBV5-1 and TRBJ2-1; the D call may be TRBD1 or TRBD2 (5 bases each). The CDR3 goes on 3 residues after the read ends, and that part is filled in from the germline J gene. The germline CDR1 and CDR2 sequences are SGHRS and YFSETQ. The CDR3 has 14 amino acids. Trimming removed 5 bases at V and 3 bases at J, with 12 bases between.

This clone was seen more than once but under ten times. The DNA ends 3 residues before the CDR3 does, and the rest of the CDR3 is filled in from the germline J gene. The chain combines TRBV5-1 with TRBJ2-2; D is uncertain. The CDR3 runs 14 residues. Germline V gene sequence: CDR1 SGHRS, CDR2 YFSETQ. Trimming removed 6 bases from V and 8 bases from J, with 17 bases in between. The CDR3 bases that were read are TGCGCCAGCATTGATGGGCCATCGCGTGGGGAG. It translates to CASIDGPSRGE. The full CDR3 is CASIDGPSRGELFF.

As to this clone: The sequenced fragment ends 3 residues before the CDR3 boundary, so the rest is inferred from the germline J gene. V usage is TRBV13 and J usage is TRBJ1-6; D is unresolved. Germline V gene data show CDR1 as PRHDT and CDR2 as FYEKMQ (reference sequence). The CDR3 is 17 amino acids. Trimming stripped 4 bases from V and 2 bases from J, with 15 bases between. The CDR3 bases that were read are TGTGCCAGCAGCTCGGAAGGCGGTATCGCCTATAATTCACCC. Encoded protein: CASSSEGGIAYNSP. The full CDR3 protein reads CASSSEGGIAYNSPLHF.

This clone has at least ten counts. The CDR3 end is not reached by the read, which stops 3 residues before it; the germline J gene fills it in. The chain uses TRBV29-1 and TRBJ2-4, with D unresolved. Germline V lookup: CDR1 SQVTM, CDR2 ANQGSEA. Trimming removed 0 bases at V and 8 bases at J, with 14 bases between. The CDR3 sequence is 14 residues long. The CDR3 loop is CSVEDAAITDIQYF. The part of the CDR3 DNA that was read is TGCAGCGTTGAAGATGCAGCGATAACGGACATT.

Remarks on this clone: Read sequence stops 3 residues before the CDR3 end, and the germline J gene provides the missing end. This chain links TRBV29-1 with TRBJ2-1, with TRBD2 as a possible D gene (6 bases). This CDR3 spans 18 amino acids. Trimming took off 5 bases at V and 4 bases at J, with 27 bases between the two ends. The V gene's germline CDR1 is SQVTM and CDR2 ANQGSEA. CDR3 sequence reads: CSVLSFSGSTWAYNEQFF. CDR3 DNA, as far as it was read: TGCAGCGTTTTATCTTTTAGCGGATCGACGTGGGCGTACAATGAG.

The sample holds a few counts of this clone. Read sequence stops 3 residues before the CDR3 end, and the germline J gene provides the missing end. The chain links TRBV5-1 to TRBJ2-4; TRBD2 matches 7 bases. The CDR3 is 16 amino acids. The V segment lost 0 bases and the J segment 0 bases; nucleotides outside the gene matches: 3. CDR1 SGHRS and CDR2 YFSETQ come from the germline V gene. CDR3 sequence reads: CASSLVGTIAKNIQYF. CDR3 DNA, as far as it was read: TGCGCCAGCAGCTTGGTAGGGACTATAGCCAAAAACATT.

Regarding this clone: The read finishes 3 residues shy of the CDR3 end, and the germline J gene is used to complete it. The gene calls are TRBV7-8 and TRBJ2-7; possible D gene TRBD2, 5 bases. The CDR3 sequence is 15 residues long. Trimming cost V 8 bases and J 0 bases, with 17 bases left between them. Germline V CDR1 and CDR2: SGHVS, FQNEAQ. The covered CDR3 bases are TGTGCCAGCCAATACACCCCGGGGATCTCCTACGAG. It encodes CASQYTPGISYE. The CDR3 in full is CASQYTPGISYEQYF.

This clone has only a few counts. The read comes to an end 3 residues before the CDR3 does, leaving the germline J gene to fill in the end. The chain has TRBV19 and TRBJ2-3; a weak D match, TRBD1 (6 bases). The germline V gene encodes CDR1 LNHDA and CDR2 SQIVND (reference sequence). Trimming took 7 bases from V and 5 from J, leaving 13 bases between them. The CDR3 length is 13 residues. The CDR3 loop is CASNDRRGDTQYF. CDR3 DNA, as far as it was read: TGTGCCAGTAATGACAGGCGCGGAGATACG.

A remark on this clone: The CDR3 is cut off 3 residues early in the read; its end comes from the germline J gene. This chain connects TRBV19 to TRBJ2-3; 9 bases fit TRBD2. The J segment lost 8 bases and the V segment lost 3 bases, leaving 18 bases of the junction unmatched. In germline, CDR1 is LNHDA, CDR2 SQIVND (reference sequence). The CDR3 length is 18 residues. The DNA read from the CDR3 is TGTGCCAGTAGTATTGCCTACGGGGCTAGCGGGAATCAAGGTACG. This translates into CASSIAYGASGNQGT. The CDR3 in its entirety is CASSIAYGASGNQGTQYF.

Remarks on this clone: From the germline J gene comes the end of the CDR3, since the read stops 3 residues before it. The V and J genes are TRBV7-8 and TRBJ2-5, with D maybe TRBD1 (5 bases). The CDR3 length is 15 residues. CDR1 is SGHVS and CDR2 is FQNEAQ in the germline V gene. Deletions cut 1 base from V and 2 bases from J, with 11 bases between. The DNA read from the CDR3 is TGTGCCAGCAGCTTAGTTGGGGCAAGTCAAGAGACC. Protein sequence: CASSLVGASQET. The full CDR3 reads CASSLVGASQETQYF.

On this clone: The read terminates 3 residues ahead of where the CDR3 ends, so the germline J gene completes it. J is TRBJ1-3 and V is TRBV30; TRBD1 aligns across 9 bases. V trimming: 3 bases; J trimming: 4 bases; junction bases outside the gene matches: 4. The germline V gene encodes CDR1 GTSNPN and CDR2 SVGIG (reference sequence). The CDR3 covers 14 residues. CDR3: CAWRRTGAGNTIYF. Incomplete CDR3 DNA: TGTGCCTGGAGAAGGACAGGGGCCGGAAACACC.

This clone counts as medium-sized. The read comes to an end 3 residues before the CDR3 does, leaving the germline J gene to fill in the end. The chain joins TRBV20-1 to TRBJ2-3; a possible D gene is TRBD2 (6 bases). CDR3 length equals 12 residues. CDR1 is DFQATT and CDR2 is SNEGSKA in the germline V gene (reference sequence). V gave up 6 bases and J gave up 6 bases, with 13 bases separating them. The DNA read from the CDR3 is TGCAGTGCGCAGGAGGGCCAGGATACG. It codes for CSAQEGQDT. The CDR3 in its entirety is CSAQEGQDTQYF.

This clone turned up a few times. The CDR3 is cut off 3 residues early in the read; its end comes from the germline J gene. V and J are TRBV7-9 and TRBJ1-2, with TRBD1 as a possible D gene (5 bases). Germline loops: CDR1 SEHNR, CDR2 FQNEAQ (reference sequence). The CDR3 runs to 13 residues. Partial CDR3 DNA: TGTGCCAGCAGCTTTACGGGGGGTGGCGAC. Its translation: CASSFTGGGD. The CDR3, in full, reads CASSFTGGGDYTF.

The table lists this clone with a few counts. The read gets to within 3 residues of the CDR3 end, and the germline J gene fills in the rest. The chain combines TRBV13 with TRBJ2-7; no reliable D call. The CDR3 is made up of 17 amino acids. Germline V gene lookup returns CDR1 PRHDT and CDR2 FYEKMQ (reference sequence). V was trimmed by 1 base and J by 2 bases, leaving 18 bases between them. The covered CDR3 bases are TGTGCCAGCAGCTTAGATCGACCCCGAGGCAGCGCCTACGAG. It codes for CASSLDRPRGSAYE. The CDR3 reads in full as CASSLDRPRGSAYEQYF.

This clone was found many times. The CDR3: CASSLLAGQNIQYF. The sequenced part of the CDR3 DNA is TGTGCCAGCAGCTTATTAGCGGGCCAAAACATT. The rearrangement uses TRBV7-9 and TRBJ2-4; 7 bases are shared with TRBD2. The DNA ends 3 residues before the CDR3 does, and the rest of the CDR3 is filled in from the germline J gene. The CDR3 has 14 amino acids. Germline CDR1 SEHNR, CDR2 FQNEAQ (reference sequence). V was pared by 2 bases and J by 5 bases, with 3 bases of the junction left unmatched.

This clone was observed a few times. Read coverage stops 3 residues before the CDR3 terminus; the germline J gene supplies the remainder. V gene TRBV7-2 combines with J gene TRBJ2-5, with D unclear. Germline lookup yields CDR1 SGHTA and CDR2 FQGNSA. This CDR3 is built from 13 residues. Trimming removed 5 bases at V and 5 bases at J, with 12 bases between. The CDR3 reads CASSAPPRETQYF. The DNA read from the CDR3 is TGTGCCAGCAGCGCTCCTCCAAGGGAGACC.

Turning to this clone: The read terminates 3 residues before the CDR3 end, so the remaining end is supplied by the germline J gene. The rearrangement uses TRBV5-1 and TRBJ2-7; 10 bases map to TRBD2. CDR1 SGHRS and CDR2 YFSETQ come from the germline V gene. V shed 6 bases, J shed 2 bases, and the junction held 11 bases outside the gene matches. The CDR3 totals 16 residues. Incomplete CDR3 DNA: TGCGCCAGCACCCTTGGGGCTAGCGGGAGAACCTACGAG. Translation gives CASTLGASGRTYE. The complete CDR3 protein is CASTLGASGRTYEQYF. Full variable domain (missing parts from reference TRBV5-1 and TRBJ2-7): KAGVTQTPRYLIKTRGQQVTLSCSPISGHRSVSWYQQTPGQGLQFLFEYFSETQRNKGNFPGRFSGRQFSNSRSEMNVSTLELGDSALYLCASTLGASGRTYEQYFGPGTRLTVT.